The subject of this entry is one T cell receptor beta chain. What it binds is not known. The data derive from a study of T cell responses to AZD1222 COVID-19 vaccine. On the study more broadly: Investigators merged groups given second doses at roughly 4 or roughly 12 weeks. Findings of the study overall: Among those given AZD1222, only 6 or 7 were seropositive at baseline. Donors skewed white British and female; clonal diversity was possibly underestimated. CD4 TCRs associated with vaccination spanned spike, dominating at 160-218 and 743-854.

TCRdb keeps only in-frame clones here, not all; method: immunoSEQ multiplex PCR. The table has about 140,000 clones, about 90% seen once. The CDR3 runs to 16 residues. Germline V CDR1 and CDR2: MNHEY, SVGEGT. Trimming cost V 5 bases and J 1 base, with 15 bases left between them. Here the sequenced sample was peripheral blood, taken on day 0 of AZD1222 vaccination. J is TRBJ2-1 and V is TRBV6-2 or TRBV6-3; D is perhaps TRBD1 or TRBD2 (5 bases each). The sequence derives from an adult in good health. This CDR3 is CASSAGTVKSYNEQFF. The CDR3 nucleotides read TGTGCCAGCAGTGCCGGGACCGTCAAATCCTACAATGAGCAGTTCTTC.